The rows below give T cell receptor beta chains drawn from one sample of a study of blood T cells in healthy people across ages. TCRdb fed the 5' RACE reads into MiXCR, producing one record per CDR3 protein. Of hundreds of thousands of distinct CDR3 sequences listed, about 52% are singletons. The specimen sequenced was blood. These receptors all come from a woman between 55 and 75 years old in good health. The CDR3 runs from the conserved cysteine through the conserved F or W. The order of the fields is D gene, CDR3 length, J gene, clone size, V gene, CDR3 protein, CDR3 DNA. D genes are given only for firm matches. Where a row states a size, it is once, few, many or the class of an expanded clone; other rows omit it.

TRBD1 14 TRBJ1-4 NA TRBV7-2 CASSNDRGMEKLFF TGTGCCAGCAGCAATGACAGGGGGATGGAAAAACTGTTTTTT
TRBD2 15 TRBJ2-7 few TRBV6-2/TRBV6-3 CASSSSAGVAYEQYF TGTGCCAGCAGCTCCTCGGCGGGAGTCGCCTACGAGCAGTACTTC
TRBD2 13 TRBJ2-7 few TRBV6-5 CASRTSGSQEQYF TGTGCCAGCAGGACTAGCGGGAGTCAAGAGCAGTACTTC
TRBD2 19 TRBJ2-1 few TRBV7-2 CASSTPRASGSTSYNEQFF TGTGCCAGCAGCACCCCTCGAGCTAGCGGGAGCACTTCCTACAATGAGCAGTTCTTC
NA 15 TRBJ2-3 NA TRBV20-1 CSANLNRRSTDTQYF TGCAGTGCTAATTTAAACAGGAGATCCACAGATACGCAGTATTTT
NA 15 TRBJ1-2 many TRBV7-2 CASSSTAGATYGYTF TGTGCCAGCAGCTCCACCGCCGGGGCTACCTATGGCTACACCTTC
TRBD2 16 TRBJ2-2 many TRBV7-2 CASSPRGSGTSGELFF TGTGCCAGCAGCCCCCGGGGTAGCGGGACCTCCGGGGAGCTGTTTTTT
TRBD1 15 TRBJ1-2 NA TRBV2 CASSLGQEGNYGYTF TGTGCCAGCAGCCTCGGACAGGAAGGGAACTATGGCTACACCTTC
NA 12 TRBJ1-1 NA TRBV30 CAWSRGGTEAFF TGTGCCTGGAGTCGAGGGGGAACTGAAGCTTTCTTT
NA 14 TRBJ2-5 NA TRBV4-3 CASSQEGALETQYF TGCGCCAGCAGCCAAGAGGGTGCTTTGGAGACCCAGTACTTC
TRBD1 19 TRBJ1-4 NA TRBV25-1 CASSEYFNAPGQENEKLFF TGTGCCAGCAGTGAATATTTTAATGCGCCCGGACAGGAAAATGAAAAACTGTTTTTT
NA 13 TRBJ2-7 NA TRBV6-2/TRBV6-3 CASSYERTYEQYF TGTGCCAGCAGTTACGAAAGAACCTACGAGCAGTACTTC
TRBD1 17 TRBJ2-3 NA TRBV5-1 CASSLGAGRGQGGTQYF TGCGCCAGCAGCTTGGGTGCGGGCAGGGGGCAAGGAGGTACGCAGTATTTT
NA 16 TRBJ2-1 NA TRBV4-3 CASSQGLSGEIHEQFF TGCGCCAGCAGCCAAGGATTGTCGGGGGAAATACATGAGCAGTTCTTC
TRBD2 15 TRBJ2-7 many TRBV6-2/TRBV6-3 CASSYSGRASYEQYF TGTGCCAGCAGTTACAGCGGGAGGGCCTCCTACGAGCAGTACTTC
NA 14 TRBJ2-1 NA TRBV29-1 CSVSLLVGLSEQFF TGCAGCGTTAGCCTGTTGGTAGGGCTTTCGGAGCAGTTCTTC
NA 13 TRBJ1-1 few TRBV29-1 CSVEDSGGTEAFF TGCAGCGTTGAAGATTCGGGCGGGACTGAAGCTTTCTTT
TRBD1 14 TRBJ1-1 NA TRBV29-1 CSVEKDRGGTEAFF TGCAGCGTTGAAAAGGACAGGGGGGGCACTGAAGCTTTCTTT
NA 14 TRBJ2-1 NA TRBV15 CATGRDKGPEGQFF TGTGCCACCGGCCGGGACAAAGGACCCGAGGGGCAGTTCTTC
TRBD1 16 TRBJ2-1 few TRBV2 CASTRRWGQGHNEQFF TGTGCCAGCACCCGGAGGTGGGGACAGGGACACAATGAGCAGTTCTTC
NA 13 TRBJ2-7 few TRBV6-6 CASSSDRYNEQYF TGTGCCAGCAGCTCGGACCGGTACAATGAGCAGTACTTC
NA 18 TRBJ1-1 few TRBV4-2 CASSQVPRTDGMNTEAFF TGTGCCAGCAGCCAAGTCCCTAGGACGGACGGAATGAACACTGAAGCTTTCTTT
NA 12 TRBJ1-2 NA TRBV20-1 CSTSRGNYGYTF TGCAGTACTAGTAGGGGTAACTATGGCTACACCTTC
TRBD1 14 TRBJ1-2 few TRBV12-3/TRBV12-4 CASSAGQGSYGYTF TGTGCCAGCAGTGCGGGACAGGGAAGCTATGGCTACACCTTC
NA 14 TRBJ1-2 NA TRBV5-1 CASSWGSLDYGYTF TGCGCCAGCAGCTGGGGGTCTTTAGACTATGGCTACACCTTC
TRBD2 15 TRBJ2-7 many TRBV4-3 CASSQEGGRGHEQYF TGCGCCAGCAGCCAAGAGGGAGGGAGGGGCCACGAGCAGTACTTC
TRBD2 14 TRBJ2-1 few TRBV18 CASSPASGRNEQFF TGTGCCAGCTCACCGGCTAGCGGACGTAATGAGCAGTTCTTC
TRBD1 15 TRBJ2-4 few TRBV7-8 CASSLGTGGYNIQYF TGTGCCAGCAGCTTAGGGACAGGAGGATATAACATTCAGTACTTC
NA 16 TRBJ2-7 NA TRBV7-2 CASSSESRASTRGQYF TGTGCCAGCAGCTCAGAATCACGGGCCTCTACTAGGGGGCAGTACTTC